This TCR beta chain was recovered during a study of blood T cell repertoires in COVID-19. Whole-study context: Whether acute or convalescent, the COVID-19 samples came from the United States, Italy and Spain.

The CDR3 has 15 amino acids. Data came from immunoSEQ multiplex PCR; TCRdb stores just in-frame clones and leaves some out. The sample records about 100,000 clones, roughly 85% being singletons. The chain combines TRBV21-1 with TRBJ1-2; the table's TRBD1 call for D was not verified on the DNA. TRBV21-1 is flagged as a pseudogene. The specimen sequenced was peripheral blood. This receptor was identified in a woman in her seventies with active or convalescent COVID-19. In nucleotides, the CDR3 is TGTGCCAGCACCCTAAGACAGTCAGCTAACTATGGCTACACCTTC. This translates into CASTLRQSANYGYTF.